The following is a T cell receptor (beta chain) sequence with its context. This clone was seen more than once but under ten times. It lacks a known antigen. No clone much larger than this one lies a single base away; base qualities are absent. The cohort was made up of 666 healthy bone marrow donors. Cohort members were all nominally healthy when sampled, although unrecorded immune exposures were likely present. The donor was CMV seropositive and was included in the group of approximately 310 seropositive cohort members. A peripheral blood sample was collected from each donor, and TCR beta sequencing was performed on peripheral blood mononuclear cells. The Qiagen DNeasy Blood Extraction Kit was used to extract genomic DNA from the blood cell samples. The data originate from a study of cytomegalovirus exposure and HLA in healthy donors (dated by TCRdb to the late 2010s). Regarding the complete study: An earlier analysis of several hundred of the donors reported more than 250 Gb of sequence data and some 100 million unique TCR beta sequences from about 200 million T cells. Approximately 300 gigabases of sequencing data and roughly 90 million unique TCR sequences were included in an early release covering around 600 HLA-typed donors. Among the roughly 400 genotyped donors, approximately 81% belonged to the genetic ancestry cluster associated with self-reported Caucasian donors. The study aimed to test whether cataloging public T cell receptors could reveal signatures of past pathogen exposure. The study profiled the T cell repertoires of hundreds of subjects by immunosequencing and related them to cytomegalovirus serostatus. Along with the approximately 620-subject first cohort, a separate validation cohort of 120 different subjects was used. To predict cytomegalovirus infection status, the study combined high-throughput TCR immunosequencing, statistical association of individual TCRs with disease status, and machine learning. A later analysis re-examined previously published TCR beta repertoires from just over 650 donors and added high-resolution HLA genotyping to investigate patterns of TCR occurrence. The later analysis used no new phenotypic data to find candidate immune exposures, relying instead on TCR beta sequences and their occurrence across donors. In an earlier analysis of 500 to 650 of the donors, high-throughput TCR beta sequencing was used to judge whether each TCR beta V gene segment behaved as functional or pseudogenic. Donor age, sex, ethnicity and CMV serostatus were compiled together with the repertoire data. A later genetic analysis used genome-wide SNP genotypes for 398 of the 666 donors, treating that subset as a discovery cohort. Every discovery cohort repertoire had been produced on one sequencing platform. Class I and class II HLA loci were covered by the typing at four-digit resolution. Typing coverage varied by locus: roughly 629-630 donors for A, B, C, DRB1 and DQB1; under 550 for DQA1; more than 600 for DPA1; 450 to 480 for DPB1. Four or five DR-DQ haplotypes were treated as single units for association and clustering because of strong linkage in the cohort. Among some 410 genotyped donors of the cohort, an average of approximately 240,000 unique TCR beta nucleotide sequences were sequenced per donor, around 18% of them non-productive. General study outcomes and caveats: A total of roughly 160 TCR beta chains were listed by the study as associated with cytomegalovirus. Because HLA typing was missing for some donors at each locus, association tests included only the typed subset. A later analysis found that TCR association rates varied across HLA loci, with DRB1 alleles showing the most associated TCRs and HLA-C alleles the fewest. Sequencing depth was assumed to be roughly uniform across donors in the presence/absence analyses, though that assumption may not hold. Some IMGT-functional V segments, including TRBV6-2 and TRBV6-3, could not be distinguished by the 87-base-pair reads and were therefore excluded. In vitro tests confirmed that three of the cytomegalovirus-associated TCR beta chains recognize cytomegalovirus antigens. While some public TCRs were present in many individuals, most TCR sequences turned up only very rarely across donors. In a later genetic analysis, a missense DCLRE1C variant was associated with V-gene and J-gene trimming of TCR beta chains, and the association was replicated in an independent cohort. Several of the top co-occurrence clusters appeared to be linked to parvovirus B19, influenza, CMV and Epstein-Barr virus, according to a later analysis. Compared with equally common non-associated chains, HLA-associated TCR beta chains in a later analysis were more clonally expanded and had lower generation probabilities. Only TCR beta chains were sequenced in this cohort, and the absence of alpha or paired-chain data limited detectable features. Assigning TCR associations to individual alleles was difficult when HLA alleles, especially DR and DQ, strongly co-occurred. A group of highly shared sequence variants was considered likely to be a technical artifact of the sequencing pipeline. In a later analysis, 15,000 to 20,000 TCR beta sequences were associated with specific HLA alleles at a false discovery rate of 0.05. Most CMV-associated TCR beta chains appeared to be HLA-restricted in a later analysis, and the HLA associations seemed to be driven largely by CMV exposure. Over 15 rarely observed V segments, including chromosome 9 orphons, were excluded from the earlier analysis of several hundred of the donors because counts were too low. Correlated functional status among segregating V segments might be attributable to linkage disequilibrium, but an unknown experimental factor could not be ruled out. In a later genetic analysis, fewer N-insertions in productive TCRs were reported among donors in an Asian-associated ancestry cluster than the approximately 670-donor mean. In an earlier analysis of several hundred of the donors, most TCR beta V segments were observed in productive rearrangements about 90% or about 30% of the time, broadly matching IMGT annotations. The only immune exposure information available for the cohort was CMV serostatus. A further reported finding was that TCR beta sequences accurately predicted the HLA-A and HLA-B alleles for most subjects in the first cohort. The classifier was reported to diagnose cytomegalovirus status with high specificity and sensitivity in both the original cohort and the validation cohort. The authors suggested that the approach could potentially be generalized to other disease states and immunological phenotypes.

The library relied on the immunoSEQ multiplex PCR assay. The multiplex PCR relied on a mix of 60 forward primers for TCR Vbeta segments and 13 reverse primers for TCR Jbeta segments. Amplification of the CDR3 region of rearranged TCR beta genes was performed with a multiplex PCR assay on genomic DNA. Amplified TCR beta libraries were sequenced as 87-base-pair reads on the Illumina HiSeq System. The original pipeline was this. Across the 700 or so repertoires, a later analysis counted approximately 75 million unique TCR beta chains, around 11 million of which were shared by at least two donors. A nearest-neighbor algorithm error-corrected the raw reads and collapsed the reads into unique sequences, merging closely related sequences to remove PCR and sequencing errors. CDR3 sequences were aligned to IMGT reference sequences to assign V, D and J gene segments. For a sequence to be retained, a match of at least six nucleotides was required to both a V gene segment and a J gene segment. Rearrangements were classified as productive when the CDR3 lacked stop codons and remained in frame with V and J, and all other rearrangements were classified as non-productive. Following IMGT convention, CDR3 was defined as the stretch from the second conserved V-encoded cysteine to the conserved J-encoded phenylalanine. The earlier analysis of 587 of the donors excluded any sequence lacking an unambiguous match to a single V gene segment. An earlier analysis of a few hundred of the donors classified V segments as functional when productive rearrangements were above 56.7% and as segregating when the standard deviation between donors was above 5%. A statistical classification framework was built to diagnose cytomegalovirus status from the catalog of TCR beta chain sequences. A later analysis assigned V and J genes by comparing TCR nucleotide sequences with IMGT/GENE-DB human TR gene sequences. In a later analysis, CDR3 sequences and most-parsimonious VDJ recombination scenarios were assigned using the TCRdist pipeline. In a later analysis, each TCR beta chain was defined by its CDR3 amino acid sequence together with its V-gene family, and reads lacking a unique V-gene family were excluded. To address suspected cross-contamination and a sequencing artifact, a later analysis removed roughly 640 highly shared, low-generation-probability nucleotide sequences. In a later analysis, a clonal expansion index was calculated for each public chain from normalized within-repertoire ranks of inferred template counts. Generation probabilities in a later analysis came from a VDJ recombination model fitted to out-of-frame rearrangements, and those results were checked against IGoR. Hypergeometric tests were used in a later analysis to score TCR-TCR, TCR-HLA and TCR-CMV co-occurrence, with a repertoire-size bias correction applied to the TCR pairs. In a later analysis, false discovery rates were estimated by permuting HLA or CMV assignments 20 times. In a later analysis, co-occurring TCRs were grouped using DBSCAN, and TCRdist sequence similarity was added for clustering within HLA-allele-positive subsets. Co-occurrence clustering excluded repertoires with fewer than 30,000 or more than 120,000 public chains, plus five with anomalous nucleotide sharing. TCRdb took this table from immuneACCESS and kept in-frame rearrangements with V and J called. Such tables lack part of the clones; where checked against another copy, unresolved V genes explain under half of the gap, and the rest is unexplained. V and J calls and clone size follow that table, whereas D and trimming were derived from the DNA. The sample contains fewer than 200,000 clones, roughly 67% of them found a single time. Approximately 5.4% of the sample rests with the top ten.

Cut back by 4 bases and 4 bases, the V and J ends lie 12 bases apart. In the germline V gene, CDR1 corresponds to SGHAT and CDR2 to FQNNGV. The CDR3 holds 14 amino acids from the cysteine to the phenylalanine. Left in the record is the CDR3 DNA by itself, 42 bases read in frame from the first base. The origin of this receptor is a woman aged 18-35 years in good health and CMV-seropositive. Material for sequencing was PBMCs. The V and J segments used are TRBV11-2 and TRBJ2-3, with the D gene not confidently named. The nucleotide sequence is TGTGCCAGCAGCTCGCCGACTGCCCCAGATACGCAGTATTTT. It encodes CASSSPTAPDTQYF.